These 22 T cell receptor beta chains were all obtained from the same sample, sequenced in a study of T cells after yellow fever vaccination. TCRdb reanalysed the 5' RACE reads using MiXCR and keeps one entry per CDR3 protein. In the table there are about 300,000 distinct CDR3 sequences, 7.5% to 9.5% of which are singletons. The sequencing used CD4+ T cells sorted from PBMCs, collected 5 days after the yellow fever booster vaccination. These receptors were obtained from a man younger than 35 who received the YFV17D yellow fever vaccine.

This clonotype has ten or more counts. The V call is TRBV11-2, the J call TRBJ2-5; 13 bases are a match to TRBD2. The CDR3 has 18 amino acids. With V trimmed by 6 bases and J by 5 bases, 15 bases remained unmatched. Germline values: CDR1 SGHAT, CDR2 FQNNGV. CDR3 region: CASRRTSGGVPGWETQYF. Here the CDR3 DNA reads TGTGCCAGCAGGCGTACTAGCGGGGGGGTCCCCGGCTGGGAGACCCAGTACTTC.

CDR3 residues: CASSQGQHYGYTF. For the CDR3, the DNA is TGTGCCAGCAGCCAAGGACAGCACTATGGCTACACCTTC. This chain joins TRBV3-1 and TRBJ1-2; D possibly corresponds to TRBD1 (5 bases). V was trimmed by 1 base and J by 3 bases, leaving 6 bases between them. CDR1 LGHDT and CDR2 YNNKEL come from the germline V gene (reference sequence). This CDR3 comprises 13 residues.

This clonotype was detected a few times. V is TRBV6-2 or TRBV6-3 and J is TRBJ2-5; no clear D. This CDR3 spans 15 amino acids. V dropped 6 bases and J dropped 1 base, with 15 bases sitting between them. Germline V gene data show CDR1 as MNHEY and CDR2 as SVGEGT. CDR3: CASSRPPVIQETQYF. The CDR3 DNA is TGTGCCAGCAGCCGCCCGCCAGTGATCCAAGAGACCCAGTACTTC.

The chain recombines TRBV7-9 with TRBJ2-3, with TRBD2 identical over 8 bases. Germline lookup yields CDR1 SEHNR and CDR2 FQNEAQ (reference sequence). This CDR3 comprises 18 residues. Trimming at V came to 5 bases and at J to 3 bases, leaving 16 bases not matched to a gene. The CDR3 spells CASSQAARGGRRTDTQYF. For the CDR3, the DNA is TGTGCCAGCAGCCAGGCCGCCCGGGGGGGAAGAAGGACAGATACGCAGTATTTT. Combining the CDR3 with reference TRBV7-9 and TRBJ2-3 gives the whole variable domain DTGVSQNPRHKITKRGQNVTFRCDPISEHNRLYWYRQTLGQGPEFLTYFQNEAQLEKSRLLSDRFSAERPKGSFSTLEIQRTEQGDSAMYLCASSQAARGGRRTDTQYFGPGTRLTVL.

This chain connects TRBV18 to TRBJ2-1; D is uncertain. CDR3 length: 12 residues. V was shortened by 5 bases and J by 9 bases, with 11 bases between the two germline ends. The germline gives CDR1 KGHSH, CDR2 LQKENI. The CDR3 region is CASSAFGREQFF. The CDR3 nucleotides read TGTGCCAGCTCAGCCTTTGGGCGTGAGCAGTTCTTC.

Ten or more counts support this clonotype. DNA for the CDR3: TGTGCCAGCAGCTCACCCCCCGGACAGGGTAGCTCACCCCTCCACTTT. As protein: CASSSPPGQGSSPLHF. The genes are TRBV5-4 and TRBJ1-6, with 8 bases identical to TRBD1. This CDR3 spans 16 amino acids. V shed 3 bases and J 10 bases; nucleotides not matched to a gene: 12. Germline V gene data show CDR1 as SGHNT and CDR2 as YYREEE (reference sequence). The variable domain in full, with the rest retrieved from reference TRBV5-4 and TRBJ1-6, is ETGVTQSPTHLIKTRGQQVTLRCSSQSGHNTVSWYQQALGQGPQFIFQYYREEENGRGNFPPRFSGLQFPNYSSELNVNALELDDSALYLCASSSPPGQGSSPLHFGNGTRLTVT.

In this sample, this clonotype turned up many times. The V and J genes are TRBV5-1 and TRBJ1-1; D gene ambiguous. Per the germline V gene, CDR1 is SGHRS and CDR2 is YFSETQ. The length of the CDR3 is 13 residues. The V gene lost 4 bases and the J gene lost 0 bases, with 7 bases spanning the gap. The CDR3 is CASSRTVNTEAFF. CDR3 nucleotide sequence: TGCGCCAGCAGCCGGACGGTGAACACTGAAGCTTTCTTT.

A remark on this clonotype: Sequence at one end of the junction differs from germline and may be a read error. The rearrangement joins TRBV7-7 to TRBJ1-3, with TRBD1 matching over 9 bases. CDR1 is SSHAT and CDR2 is FNYEAQ in the germline V gene (reference sequence). This CDR3 is 17 amino acids long. CDR3 bases: TGTGCTAGCAGTCCGGGGACAGGGAGAAGCTCTGGAAACACCATATATTTT. Translation gives CASSPGTGRSSGNTIYF.

This clonotype turned up a few times. This chain connects TRBV9 to TRBJ1-1, with TRBD1 matching 10 bases. CDR1 and CDR2 (germline): SGDLS, YYNGEE. The CDR3 is 14 residues long. The J segment lost 4 bases and the V segment lost 4 bases, leaving 4 bases of the junction unmatched. CDR3: CASSSRTGGTEAFF. CDR3 coding DNA: TGTGCCAGCAGCTCCCGGACAGGGGGCACTGAAGCTTTCTTT.

In this sample, this clonotype turned up a few times. CDR3 nucleotides: TGTGCCAGCAGCTTGGGGACAGGGGGCAGAGATACGCAGTATTTT. Its translation: CASSLGTGGRDTQYF. The J gene is TRBJ2-3, the V gene TRBV11-3, with TRBD1 matching 12 bases. With V trimmed by 3 bases and J by 5 bases, 3 bases remained unmatched. The CDR3 has 15 amino acids. The germline V gene encodes CDR1 SGHNT and CDR2 YENEEA.

A few counts support this clonotype. This chain joins TRBV4-1 and TRBJ2-4; no reliable D call. Per the germline V gene, CDR1 is MGHRA and CDR2 is YSYEKL. CDR3 length: 15 amino acids. The V end lost 0 bases, the J end lost 0 bases, and 6 bases lay between the germline ends. CDR3 coding DNA: TGCGCCAGCAGCCAAGATCCACTAGCCAAAAACATTCAGTACTTC. Amino acid sequence: CASSQDPLAKNIQYF.

V usage is TRBV30 and J usage is TRBJ2-5; no clear D. Germline CDR1 reads GTSNPN; CDR2 reads SVGIG (reference sequence). The V and J ends lost 4 bases and 3 bases respectively, with 18 bases between them. The CDR3 is made up of 15 amino acids. DNA of the CDR3: TGTGCCTGGAATAAAGGATCTTCCGGAGAAGAGACCCAGTACTTC. Its translation is CAWNKGSSGEETQYF.

This clonotype came up a few times. The J gene is TRBJ2-2, the V gene TRBV30; 10 bases fit TRBD2. CDR3 size: 15 residues. V lost 4 bases to trimming and J lost 4 bases; unmatched junction nucleotides: 6. CDR1 and CDR2 (germline): GTSNPN, SVGIG (reference sequence). CDR3 nucleotide sequence: TGTGCCTGGACCGGACTAGCGGAGATCACCGGGGAGCTGTTTTTT. Amino acids: CAWTGLAEITGELFF.

The rearrangement joins TRBV7-6 to TRBJ1-3; no clear D. CDR1 and CDR2 (germline): SGHVS, FNYEAQ. CDR3 length equals 16 residues. Trimming pared 3 bases from V and 0 bases from J, leaving 12 bases between. The CDR3 is CASSFGRILSGNTIYF. In DNA, the CDR3 is TGTGCCAGCAGCTTTGGCAGGATCCTCTCTGGAAACACCATATATTTT.

This clonotype was counted at least ten times. V usage is TRBV5-1 and J usage is TRBJ2-1, with 10 bases matching TRBD2. The V segment lost 4 bases and the J segment 0 bases; nucleotides outside the gene matches: 4. This CDR3 is built from 16 residues. Per germline, CDR1 SGHRS and CDR2 YFSETQ. The CDR3 reads CASSERGGPSYNEQFF. The DNA for the CDR3 is TGCGCCAGCAGCGAGCGGGGGGGCCCCTCCTACAATGAGCAGTTCTTC.

The chain has TRBV28 and TRBJ2-2; the D gene is possibly TRBD1 (6 bases). The CDR3 has 14 amino acids. Germline lookup yields CDR1 MDHEN and CDR2 SYDVKM. V lost 6 bases, J lost 5 bases, and 13 bases lay in between. CDR3 sequence: CASSSADRTGELFF. The CDR3 nucleotides read TGTGCCAGCAGCTCCGCGGACAGAACCGGGGAGCTGTTTTTT. Full variable domain (remainder filled in from reference TRBV28 and TRBJ2-2): DVKVTQSSRYLVKRTGEKVFLECVQDMDHENMFWYRQDPGLGLRLIYFSYDVKMKEKGDIPEGYSVSREKKERFSLILESASTNQTSMYLCASSSADRTGELFFGEGSRLTVL.

The chain is built from TRBV20-1 and TRBJ2-2; tentative D call: TRBD2 (6 bases). From germline, CDR1 is DFQATT and CDR2 SNEGSKA (reference sequence). CDR3 length: 13 residues. V dropped 3 bases and J dropped 3 bases, with 8 bases sitting between them. The CDR3 nucleotides are TGCAGTGCTAGCGGGGGTGACACCGGGGAGCTGTTTTTT. It codes for CSASGGDTGELFF.

The chain carries TRBV20-1 and TRBJ2-7; perhaps TRBD2 as D (6 bases). V was pared by 3 bases and J by 4 bases, with 13 bases between. The length of the CDR3 is 13 residues. The V gene's germline CDR1 is DFQATT and CDR2 SNEGSKA (reference sequence). CDR3 loop: CSASPGRGYEQYV. The CDR3 DNA reads TGCAGTGCTAGTCCCGGGCGGGGTTACGAGCAGTACGTC.

The sample holds a few counts of this clonotype. This chain links TRBV5-1 with TRBJ1-2; 8 nucleotides align to TRBD1. Germline CDR1 SGHRS, CDR2 YFSETQ. The CDR3 extends over 13 amino acids. V gave up 5 bases and J gave up 12 bases; unmatched junction bases: 12. The DNA of the CDR3 is TGCGCCAGCAGTCCACTCACGGGACAGGTTCACACCTTC. This codes for CASSPLTGQVHTF. The full variable domain, in which reference TRBV5-1 and TRBJ1-2 provide the parts outside the CDR3, is KAGVTQTPRYLIKTRGQQVTLSCSPISGHRSVSWYQQTPGQGLQFLFEYFSETQRNKGNFPGRFSGRQFSNSRSEMNVSTLELGDSALYLCASSPLTGQVHTFGSGTRLTVV.

This clonotype was counted a few times. The chain combines TRBV5-1 with TRBJ2-5; tentatively, D is TRBD1 or TRBD2 (5 bases each). CDR1 is SGHRS, CDR2 YFSETQ, per germline. V was trimmed by 4 bases and J by 2 bases, leaving 12 bases between them. The CDR3 sequence is 14 residues long. The CDR3 DNA follows: TGCGCCAGCAGCACCGGGACGGAGCAAGAGACCCAGTACTTC. It specifies CASSTGTEQETQYF.

The chain recombines TRBV29-1 with TRBJ2-2; D possibly corresponds to TRBD1 (6 bases). The V end lost 4 bases, the J end lost 3 bases, and 12 bases lay between the germline ends. The CDR3 totals 14 residues. Germline V gene data show CDR1 as SQVTM and CDR2 as ANQGSEA. CDR3 DNA: TGCAGCGTTGTCCCAGGGGCGGACACCGGGGAGCTGTTTTTT. This sequence encodes CSVVPGADTGELFF.

This clonotype was observed a few times. V usage is TRBV29-1 and J usage is TRBJ2-7; 9 bases fit TRBD1. This CDR3 is 13 amino acids long. Germline CDR1 reads SQVTM; CDR2 reads ANQGSEA. Trimming cost V 4 bases and J 6 bases; bases outside gene matches: 7. DNA for the CDR3: TGCAGCGTTGTGTGGGACAGGGCCGGCGAGCAGTACTTC. It encodes CSVVWDRAGEQYF.